This T cell receptor beta chain was profiled in a study of blood T cell repertoires in COVID-19. Per the germline V gene, CDR1 is LNHDA and CDR2 is SQIVND (reference sequence). Between the trimmed V and J ends, which lost 7 bases and 3 bases, there was a span of 16 bases. The CDR3 is made up of 15 amino acids. In the study's own analysis: Reference gene primer amplification gave estimated nucleated cell counts. Profiling relied on immunoSEQ multiplex PCR, and the TCRdb table lists in-frame clones only, not all of them. V, J and clone size were drawn from that table, and D and trimming were deduced from the DNA. Here the sample spans about 160,000 clones, 80% to 90% being singletons.

This sequence joins TRBV19 and TRBJ2-1; D perhaps matches TRBD1 (5 bases). This receptor was obtained from a woman aged 55-70 years who had recovered from COVID-19. The sample consisted of peripheral blood. The CDR3 loop is CASNFFSQGYNEQFF. The CDR3, as DNA: TGTGCCAGTAATTTCTTCTCGCAGGGCTACAATGAGCAGTTCTTC.